This T cell receptor beta chain was obtained from a study of T cell responses to AZD1222 COVID-19 vaccine. As for the study in general: Pooled together were second doses at about 4 or about 12 weeks. Study observations and caveats: Reportedly, close to half of spike-specific TCRs are directed against unmutated variant regions.

TCRdb keeps only in-frame clones here, not all; method: immunoSEQ multiplex PCR. The repertoire includes some 170,000 clones, less than 90% of them detected once, and about 1.5% sits in the top ten. As regards this clone: Its antigen is not identified.

V dropped 5 bases and J dropped 5 bases, with 10 bases sitting between them. The germline V gene has CDR1 WNHNN and CDR2 SYGVQD (reference sequence). This CDR3 contains 13 residues. The source was peripheral blood, collected on day 0 of AZD1222 vaccination. This sequence originates from an adult in good health. The rearrangement joins TRBV10-1 to TRBJ2-1; no clear D. CDR3: CASSPTLDNEQFF. For the CDR3, the DNA is TGCGCCAGCAGTCCAACCCTTGACAATGAGCAGTTCTTC.